This T cell receptor (beta chain) was identified in a study of shared clonotypes between healthy human individuals. As to this clone: Its antigen is unidentified.

Overall study results and limits: In the sorted subsets, rarefaction showed sequencing was incomplete despite large depth. Across a handful of donors, naive CD4 shared roughly 5.1%, naive CD8 around 3.5%, memory CD4 roughly 2.4%, memory CD8 about 0.4%.

With 10 bases removed from V and 4 bases from J, the gap between germline ends came to 14 bases. In germline, CDR1 is MNHNY, CDR2 SVGAGI (reference sequence). CDR3 length: 13 amino acids. Produced via immunoSEQ multiplex PCR; TCRdb's table is partial and in-frame only. The repertoire holds 600,000 to 750,000 clones, with around 90% as singletons. The chain carries TRBV6-6 and TRBJ2-1; no clear D. The source of this sequence is a man younger than 35 in good health. Some clones in this sample may be carry-over from other donors' samples. Input material: memory CD8+ T cells from PBMCs. Subset indicated: CD45RO+ cells pooled with CCR7-negative TemRA cells. The DNA of the CDR3 is TGTGCCACCCTTTTACCGATATACAATGAGCAGTTCTTC. Protein: CATLLPIYNEQFF.